The present T cell receptor (beta chain) was sequenced within a study of T cells in Graves' hyperthyroidism and ophthalmopathy. About the study: Peripheral blood was obtained at initial diagnosis, preceding any treatment.

Amplification of TCR beta CDR3 regions used RNA as the template. A set of HTBI primers served as the primers for a first-round RT-PCR of the TCR CDR3. Using its own MiXCR run on the multiplex PCR reads, TCRdb lists one record per CDR3 protein. The sample carries around 300,000 distinct CDR3 sequences, around 22% recorded once. The CDR3 spans 12 residues. Trimming stripped 4 bases from V and 6 bases from J, with 9 bases between. Germline V gives CDR1 SGDLS, CDR2 YYNGEE. This receptor was obtained from a man younger than 40 with Graves' ophthalmopathy. The chain carries TRBV9 and TRBJ2-3; no clear D gene. Sequencing was carried out using blood. This CDR3 is CASSFAVDTQYF. The CDR3 DNA reads as TGTGCCAGCAGCTTTGCCGTGGATACGCAGTATTTT.